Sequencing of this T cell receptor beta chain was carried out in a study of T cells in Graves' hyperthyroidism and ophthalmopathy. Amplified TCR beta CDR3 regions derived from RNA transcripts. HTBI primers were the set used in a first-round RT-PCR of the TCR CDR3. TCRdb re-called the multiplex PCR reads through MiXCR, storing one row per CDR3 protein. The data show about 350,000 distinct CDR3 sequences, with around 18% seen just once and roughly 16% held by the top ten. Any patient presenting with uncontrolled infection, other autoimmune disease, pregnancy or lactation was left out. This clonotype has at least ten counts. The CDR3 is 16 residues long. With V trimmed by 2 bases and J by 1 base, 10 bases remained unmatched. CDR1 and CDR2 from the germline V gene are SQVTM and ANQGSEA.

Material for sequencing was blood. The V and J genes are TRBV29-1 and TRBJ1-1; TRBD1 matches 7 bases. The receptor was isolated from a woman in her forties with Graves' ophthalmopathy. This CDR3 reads CSVESSRTGGNTEAFF. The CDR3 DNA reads TGCAGCGTTGAATCCAGTCGGACAGGAGGGAACACTGAAGCTTTCTTT.